A single sample gave rise to the 20 T cell receptor beta chains below, sequenced in a study of post-analysis software for immune sequencing data. General observations from the study: Relative to controls, patients had a few TRBV segments at higher frequency, with TRBV5-6, TRBV5-1 and TRBV20-1 among these.

For these receptors, no antigen is known. TCR beta cDNA libraries included unique molecular identifiers. TCRdb used MiXCR to reprocess the PCR reads, holding one entry per CDR3 protein. The sample holds about 500,000 distinct CDR3 sequences, over 35% seen once. The specimen was blood. Source of these receptors: a girl between 5 and 17 years old with multiple sclerosis.

This chain uses TRBV24-1 with TRBJ1-2; 7 bases align to TRBD1. The CDR3 is 14 residues long. The germline gives CDR1 KGHDR, CDR2 SFDVKD. Losses at the gene ends were 5 bases for V and 4 bases for J; bases not matched to a gene: 6. CDR3 loop: CATSGGGEGYGYTF. CDR3 DNA: TGTGCCACCAGTGGAGGGGGCGAAGGCTATGGCTACACCTTC.

Remarks on this clonotype: A much larger clone differs by one base, so this may be a read error. The genes are TRBV7-2 and TRBJ2-1; D gene unclear. The CDR3 extends over 13 amino acids. CDR1 SGHTA and CDR2 FQGNSA come from the germline V gene. CDR3 nucleotide sequence: TGTGCCAGCAGCTTGGACCGTGACAATGGGCAGTTCTTC. Protein: CASSLDRDNGQFF.

The CDR3 reads CASSLQRGDEKLFF. In DNA form, the CDR3 reads TGTGCCAGCAGTTTACAAAGAGGGGATGAAAAACTGTTTTTT. This sequence joins TRBV6-5 and TRBJ1-4, with a possible D match to TRBD1 (5 bases). The CDR3 is made up of 14 amino acids. The germline V gene has CDR1 MNHEY and CDR2 SVGAGI. V was trimmed by 4 bases and J by 6 bases, leaving 12 bases between them.

This chain links TRBV6-2 or TRBV6-3 with TRBJ2-7; D gene uncertain. V lost 0 bases and J lost 5, with 5 bases in between. From germline, CDR1 is MNHEY and CDR2 SVGEGT. This CDR3 is built from 12 residues. The CDR3 reads CASSYSRNEQYF. The CDR3 DNA follows: TGTGCCAGCAGTTACTCCCGGAACGAGCAGTACTTC.

Written as DNA, the CDR3 is TGCAGCGTTCCGTTCAGAAAAGAGACCCAGTACTTC. This gives the protein CSVPFRKETQYF. The J gene is TRBJ2-5, the V gene TRBV29-1; D gene ambiguous. In germline, CDR1 is SQVTM, CDR2 ANQGSEA. With 5 bases removed from V and 3 bases from J, the gap between germline ends came to 10 bases. This CDR3 is built from 12 residues.

V is TRBV20-1 and J is TRBJ2-5; D may match TRBD1 or TRBD2 (5 bases each). Trimming took 1 base from V and 2 from J, leaving 11 bases between them. Germline assignment: CDR1 DFQATT and CDR2 SNEGSKA (reference sequence). The CDR3 extends over 14 amino acids. CDR3: CSARGLWGQETQYF. CDR3 bases: TGCAGTGCTAGAGGCCTCTGGGGGCAAGAGACCCAGTACTTC.

The chain is built from TRBV5-1 and TRBJ2-4; the D gene is possibly TRBD2 (5 bases). Looked up from germline, CDR1 is SGHRS and CDR2 is YFSETQ. The length of the CDR3 is 17 residues. Trimming pared 4 bases from V and 1 base from J, leaving 18 bases between. The CDR3 sequence is CASSGGEGRAAKNIQYF. Here the CDR3 DNA reads TGCGCCAGCAGCGGCGGAGAGGGAAGGGCGGCCAAAAACATTCAGTACTTC. The variable domain in full, with the rest retrieved from reference TRBV5-1 and TRBJ2-4, is KAGVTQTPRYLIKTRGQQVTLSCSPISGHRSVSWYQQTPGQGLQFLFEYFSETQRNKGNFPGRFSGRQFSNSRSEMNVSTLELGDSALYLCASSGGEGRAAKNIQYFGAGTRLSVL.

This clonotype was recorded a few times. The chain employs TRBV12-3 or TRBV12-4 and TRBJ2-6; 7 bases align to TRBD2. Trimming cost V 6 bases and J 4 bases; bases outside gene matches: 6. CDR3 length equals 15 residues. The CDR3 sequence: CASRMTAGGANVLTF. CDR3 in DNA: TGTGCCAGCAGGATGACAGCGGGGGGGGCCAACGTCCTGACTTTC.

In DNA form, the CDR3 reads TGTGCCAGCAGCGTCTGGGGAAGGCAACAAGAGACCCAGTACTTC. Amino acids: CASSVWGRQQETQYF. V usage is TRBV9 and J usage is TRBJ2-5; D is undetermined. Germline loops: CDR1 SGDLS, CDR2 YYNGEE. This CDR3 region has 15 residues. V lost 2 bases, J lost 2 bases, and 13 bases lay in between.

The CDR3 sequence is CSARTSGRDEQYF. The DNA of the CDR3 is TGCAGTGCTAGGACTAGCGGGAGGGACGAGCAGTACTTC. V usage is TRBV20-1 and J usage is TRBJ2-7; TRBD2 aligns across 14 bases. Germline CDR1 is DFQATT and CDR2 is SNEGSKA (reference sequence). This CDR3 comprises 13 residues. The V segment lost 3 bases and the J segment 5 bases; nucleotides outside the gene matches: 0.

This clonotype has just a few counts. This chain joins TRBV4-2 and TRBJ2-5; the D is unclear. Germline CDR1 and CDR2: LGHNA and YNFKEQ. Trimming took 2 bases from V and 4 from J, leaving 5 bases between them. The CDR3 has 12 amino acids. This CDR3 is CASSQNRETQYF. DNA of the CDR3: TGTGCCAGCAGCCAAAATCGAGAGACCCAGTACTTC.

The chain recombines TRBV12-3 or TRBV12-4 with TRBJ2-1; D tentatively fits TRBD1 or TRBD2 (5 bases each). Trimming removed 2 bases at V and 13 bases at J, with 12 bases between. There are 12 residues in the CDR3. CDR3: CASSLLGELQFF. CDR3 nucleotide sequence: TGTGCCAGCAGTTTATTAGGGGAGCTTCAGTTCTTC.

The chain uses TRBV6-2 or TRBV6-3 and TRBJ2-7; TRBD1 aligns across 8 bases. The V gene end was trimmed by 6 bases and the J gene end by 2 bases; junction bases not matched to a gene: 9. The CDR3 consists of 15 residues. Germline CDR1 reads MNHEY; CDR2 reads SVGEGT. Written as DNA, the CDR3 is TGTGCCAGCAGCTCCTGGGGACAGGAGGCCTACGAGCAGTACTTC. Its protein product is CASSSWGQEAYEQYF.

The chain recombines TRBV9 with TRBJ2-7, with 9 bases lining up with TRBD1. Germline V gene lookup returns CDR1 SGDLS and CDR2 YYNGEE. Trimming cost V 4 bases and J 6 bases; bases outside gene matches: 17. The CDR3 loop spans 17 amino acids. This CDR3 is CASSPFGPGQGTGEQYF. The CDR3 bases are TGTGCCAGCAGCCCCTTTGGGCCGGGACAGGGAACAGGCGAGCAGTACTTC.

The chain combines TRBV7-2 with TRBJ2-3; a possible D gene is TRBD2 (6 bases). The CDR3 is 16 residues long. Deletions cut 6 bases from V and 2 bases from J, with 18 bases between. Germline values: CDR1 SGHTA, CDR2 FQGNSA. The CDR3 nucleotides read TGTGCCAGCAGACCAAATCGCGGGACGAACACAGATACGCAGTATTTT. Protein: CASRPNRGTNTDTQYF. Combining the CDR3 with reference TRBV7-2 and TRBJ2-3 gives the whole variable domain GAGVSQSPSNKVTEKGKDVELRCDPISGHTALYWYRQSLGQGLEFLIYFQGNSAPDKSGLPSDRFSAERTGGSVSTLTIQRTQQEDSAVYLCASRPNRGTNTDTQYFGPGTRLTVL.

The chain combines TRBV7-2 with TRBJ2-7, with 9 bases that match TRBD1. Germline-derived CDR1 and CDR2 are SGHTA and FQGNSA. The CDR3 has 11 residues. The J segment lost 11 bases and the V segment lost 5 bases, leaving 4 bases of the junction unmatched. CDR3 nucleotide sequence: TGTGCCAGCAGCGACAGGGGGAAGGAGTACTTC. It is translated as CASSDRGKEYF.

On this clonotype: This sequence may be a read error, since a much larger clone differs from it by one base. This chain uses TRBV7-3 with TRBJ2-6, with a weak D call TRBD2 (6 bases). The CDR3 totals 13 residues. Germline V lookup: CDR1 SGHTA, CDR2 FQGTGA. The CDR3 region is CASSLGGATVLTF. CDR3 coding DNA: TGTGCCAGCAGCTTAGGAGGGGCCACCGTCCTGACTTTC.

The chain recombines TRBV5-1 with TRBJ1-2, with D hard to call. The CDR3 has 13 residues. The ends were cut back, 5 bases at V and 7 bases at J, with 15 bases in the middle. Germline V CDR1 and CDR2: SGHRS, YFSETQ. DNA for the CDR3: TGCGCCAGCAGGGCTCCGGTTGGTTTTGGCTACACCTTC. It encodes CASRAPVGFGYTF.

This clonotype is a singleton in its sample. This sequence joins TRBV4-1 and TRBJ1-6, with D hard to call. This CDR3 contains 14 residues. V lost 1 base to trimming and J lost 5 bases, with 6 bases between them. CDR1 MGHRA and CDR2 YSYEKL come from the germline V gene. The DNA for the CDR3 is TGCGCCAGCAGCCAAGGACTGAATAATTCACCCCTCCACTTT. Protein product: CASSQGLNNSPLHF.

The DNA of the CDR3 is TGTGCCAGCAGTTACGGGGCAGGGAACACTGAAGCTTTCTTT. Protein sequence: CASSYGAGNTEAFF. The chain uses TRBV6-5 and TRBJ1-1; D is perhaps TRBD1 (5 bases). The germline V gene encodes CDR1 MNHEY and CDR2 SVGAGI. V dropped 2 bases and J dropped 1 base, with 8 bases sitting between them. The CDR3 contains 14 residues.